A selection of T cell receptor beta chains follows, all from one sample in a study of a mutant IDH1 vaccine in newly diagnosed glioma. Their cognate antigens are unknown. Method: immunoSEQ multiplex PCR; TCRdb's copy keeps in-frame clones and lacks some. This table has some 40,000 clones, around 80% appearing once. The material sequenced was peripheral blood mononuclear cells (PBMCs), taken from a glioma patient whose treatment included an IDH1 peptide vaccine. The receptors originated from a woman in her 30s with glioma. Some clones in this sample may be carry-over from other donors' samples. Each CDR3 is given with its conserved first and last residue. A D gene is named only where the DNA matches it firmly. Size tells how often a clone was seen (once, few, many) or the class of an expanded clone, and some rows leave it out.

abundance,v_gene,d_gene,j_gene,CDR3aa,CDR3nt
NA,TRBV11-2,TRBD1,TRBJ1-1,CASSYLLGQLEAFF,TGTGCCAGCAGCTACCTTTTGGGACAGCTTGAAGCTTTCTTT
NA,TRBV7-9,TRBD1,TRBJ2-2,CASSSDRVGTGELFF,TGTGCCAGCAGCTCCGACAGGGTAGGCACCGGGGAGCTGTTTTTT
NA,TRBV10-2,NA,TRBJ1-1,CASSWLSGNTEAFF,TGCGCCAGCAGTTGGTTATCGGGGAACACTGAAGCTTTCTTT
NA,TRBV4-1,TRBD2,TRBJ2-1,CASSPQGGTSGYNEQFF,TGCGCCAGCAGCCCTCAGGGCGGGACTAGCGGATACAATGAGCAGTTCTTC
NA,TRBV4-1,NA,TRBJ2-5,CASSQESPTDQETQYF,TGCGCCAGCAGCCAAGAGAGTCCCACAGACCAAGAGACCCAGTACTTC
NA,TRBV4-1,NA,TRBJ2-3,CASSPRGANTDTQYF,TGCGCCAGCAGCCCGAGGGGGGCTAACACAGATACGCAGTATTTT
NA,TRBV9,NA,TRBJ1-2,CASSITDRNYGYTF,TGTGCCAGCAGCATCACGGACCGGAACTATGGCTACACCTTC
NA,TRBV6-1,TRBD1,TRBJ2-7,CASSADRGTYEQYF,TGTGCCAGCAGTGCGGACAGGGGTACCTACGAGCAGTACTTC
few,TRBV2,NA,TRBJ1-5,CASTLRVGGNQPQHF,TGTGCCAGCACTCTCAGGGTGGGCGGCAATCAGCCCCAGCATTTT
NA,TRBV12-5,NA,TRBJ2-6,CASGSGDSGANVLTF,TGTGCTAGTGGTTCAGGGGACTCTGGGGCCAACGTCCTGACTTTC
NA,TRBV30,NA,TRBJ2-7,CAWSGGPGDLGPYEQYF,TGTGCCTGGAGCGGGGGGCCGGGGGACTTGGGTCCCTACGAGCAGTACTTC
NA,TRBV18,NA,TRBJ1-5,CASSLTAQGYRSNQPQHF,TGTGCCAGCTCACTGACAGCCCAAGGGTACCGTAGCAATCAGCCCCAGCATTTT
once,TRBV5-1,TRBD2,TRBJ2-7,CASSGAGVLSYEQYF,TGCGCCAGCAGCGGAGCGGGAGTCCTCTCCTACGAGCAGTACTTC
NA,TRBV27,NA,TRBJ1-2,CASRPETGLSYGYTF,TGTGCCAGCAGGCCGGAGACGGGCCTTAGCTATGGCTACACCTTC
NA,TRBV7-9,NA,TRBJ1-4,CASSLSAGRATNEKLFF,TGTGCCAGCAGCTTATCTGCCGGGAGAGCAACTAATGAAAAACTGTTTTTT
few,TRBV30,NA,TRBJ1-1,CAWSIGGYTEAFF,TGTGCCTGGAGTATCGGCGGGTACACTGAAGCTTTCTTT
NA,TRBV7-8,TRBD1,TRBJ2-4,CASSQGQAVINIQYF,TGTGCCAGCAGCCAGGGACAGGCTGTCATAAACATTCAGTACTTC
NA,TRBV4-1,NA,TRBJ1-1,CASSQAGLRTGPEAFF,TGCGCCAGCAGCCAAGCGGGTCTACGGACGGGCCCTGAAGCTTTCTTT
NA,TRBV19,TRBD1,TRBJ1-2,CASSTYTGTGNGYTF,TGTGCCAGTAGTACCTATACCGGGACAGGGAATGGCTACACCTTC
few,TRBV5-6,NA,TRBJ2-1,CASSPTLGGASEQFF,TGTGCCAGCAGCCCCACCCTTGGTGGGGCAAGTGAGCAGTTCTTC
NA,TRBV6-1,NA,TRBJ2-7,CASSERDSSYEQYF,TGTGCCAGCAGTGAGCGGGACAGCTCCTACGAGCAGTACTTC
NA,TRBV19,NA,TRBJ1-1,CASSMRGEAFF,TGTGCCAGTAGTATGAGGGGGGAAGCTTTCTTT
NA,TRBV4-3,NA,TRBJ1-4,CASSLSRMTNEKLFF,TGCGCCAGCAGCCTGTCTCGCATGACAAATGAAAAACTGTTTTTT
NA,TRBV19,NA,TRBJ2-3,CASRPGRGRDTQYF,TGTGCCAGTAGGCCCGGACGGGGCAGGGATACGCAGTATTTT
NA,TRBV9,TRBD2,TRBJ2-7,CASSAGTSRYF,TGTGCCAGCAGCGCCGGGACTAGCCGATACTTC
NA,TRBV13,TRBD2,TRBJ2-7,CASSLGTSGRAFNEQYF,TGTGCCAGCAGCTTAGGGACTAGCGGGAGAGCGTTTAACGAGCAGTACTTC
NA,TRBV29-1,NA,TRBJ1-1,CSVDGIPEAFF,TGCAGCGTTGACGGTATCCCTGAAGCTTTCTTT
once,TRBV4-1,NA,TRBJ1-1,CASSQDGFGGNTEAFF,TGCGCCAGCAGCCAAGATGGGTTTGGGGGGAACACTGAAGCTTTCTTT
NA,TRBV7-8,NA,TRBJ1-5,CASRGGNNQPQHF,TGTGCCAGCAGGGGGGGTAACAATCAGCCCCAGCATTTT
NA,TRBV5-4,NA,TRBJ2-7,CASSLVASHEQYF,TGTGCCAGCAGCTTGGTGGCAAGTCACGAGCAGTACTTC
NA,TRBV5-6,TRBD1,TRBJ1-2,CASSLGGRSYGYTF,TGTGCCAGCAGCTTAGGGGGCAGGAGCTATGGCTACACCTTC